The source of this T cell receptor beta chain is a study of memory CD4+ T cells and cytomegalovirus serostatus. The CDR3 loop spans 14 amino acids. Germline values: CDR1 SEHNR, CDR2 FQNEAQ (reference sequence). For this clone: Its specificity is unknown. An end of the junction differs from the germline gene, which may be a read error.

Study-wide findings and caveats: A US-trained random forest predicted CMV serostatus with median AUC around 0.9. Of 164 reported CMV TCRbeta sequences, 55 to 80 were found in memory CD4+ repertoires.

The sort gate was single viable CD3+CD4+CD8-CD45RO+ cells for memory CD4+ T cells. Donors' CMV status reflects serum IgG against pp150, pp28, p38, p52. Profiling relied on immunoSEQ multiplex PCR, and the TCRdb table lists in-frame clones only, not all of them. The sample yields tens of thousands of clones, over 70% seen once. Sequencing was done on a sample of memory CD4+ T cells from blood. The source of this sequence is an adult in good health and CMV-seropositive. The genes are TRBV7-9 and TRBJ1-4, with TRBD1 identical over 10 bases. CDR3 amino acids: CATSGQGGFEKLFF. The CDR3 nucleotides read TGTGCCACCAGCGGACAGGGGGGTTTTGAAAAACTGTTTTTT.